The rows below give T cell receptor beta chains drawn from one sample of a study of blood T cell repertoires in COVID-19. Assay: immunoSEQ multiplex PCR; the TCRdb copy retains only in-frame clones and omits some. Of about 160,000 clones detected, 84% appear once; the ten largest clones hold roughly 8%. The sequencing sample was made of PBMCs or T cells enriched from blood (not recorded which). The receptor set was obtained from a woman in her forties or fifties who had recovered from COVID-19. Each CDR3 is given with its conserved first and last residue. The D gene is left open where the match is weak. The size entry is marked missing in some rows and otherwise reads once, few, many or a size class.

-	TRBV6-1	14	TRBD1	TRBJ1-1	TGTGCCAGCAGTGAAATCACAGGGGGCCTGTACGCTTTCTTT	CASSEITGGLYAFF
-	TRBV5-1	15	-	TRBJ2-7	TGCGCCAGCAGCTTGGACTACCCGGCCGGGAGTAAGCAGTACTTC	CASSLDYPAGSKQYF
-	TRBV19	15	-	TRBJ2-2	TGTGCCAGTAGTATCGGCAGGGAGGCCACCGGGGAGCTGTTTTTT	CASSIGREATGELFF
-	TRBV6-2/TRBV6-3	13	-	TRBJ1-1	TGTGCCAGCAGTTACCTGGCCGACACTGAAGCTTTCTTT	CASSYLADTEAFF
-	TRBV19	15	-	TRBJ1-5	TGTGCCAGTAGTATAGACATCGGTAGCAATCAGCCCCAGCATTTT	CASSIDIGSNQPQHF
-	TRBV10-3	16	-	TRBJ2-7	TGTGCCATCAGTGTTGTCGAATACTCCGCCAACTACGAGCAGTACTTC	CAISVVEYSANYEQYF
-	TRBV27	16	-	TRBJ1-1	TGTGCCAGCAGACCTACTACCGCTACAGGGAGCACTGAAGCTTTCTTT	CASRPTTATGSTEAFF
once	TRBV21-1	15	-	TRBJ1-5	TGTGCCAGCAGCAAAGGGACAGGGTTAGGTCAGCCCCAGCATTTT	CASSKGTGLGQPQHF
-	TRBV3-1/TRBV3-2	15	-	TRBJ1-1	TGTGCCAGCAGCCAAGTGAGGGGACAATCCGCTGAAGCTTTCTTT	CASSQVRGQSAEAFF
few	TRBV10-3	13	TRBD1	TRBJ2-7	TGTGCCACCACCCCGGACAGGGAAGGAGAGCAGTACTTC	CATTPDREGEQYF
-	TRBV15	17	-	TRBJ2-7	TGTGCCACCAGCAGAGATTCCCCGGGAATTAGTCAATACGAGCAGTACTTC	CATSRDSPGISQYEQYF
-	TRBV19	15	TRBD2	TRBJ2-2	TGTGCCAGTAGCGGGAGGGCCGTATCCACCGGGGAGCTGTTTTTT	CASSGRAVSTGELFF
-	TRBV2	13	-	TRBJ1-2	TGTGCCAGCAGTGTTGGCGGCCACTATGGCTACACCTTC	CASSVGGHYGYTF
few	TRBV11-2	17	TRBD2	TRBJ2-1	TGTGCCAGCAGCTCCCGTCCGGCGGGGGGGCCGTACAATGAGCAGTTCTTC	CASSSRPAGGPYNEQFF
-	TRBV11-2	18	TRBD2	TRBJ2-7	TGTGCCAGCAGCTTAGTGGGCCTCGGGACTAGCGGAGCCTACGAGCAGTACTTC	CASSLVGLGTSGAYEQYF
-	TRBV6-5	15	TRBD1	TRBJ1-4	TGTGCCAGCGGCAGGACAACAGGGGCGAATGAAAAACTGTTTTTT	CASGRTTGANEKLFF
once	TRBV19	20	TRBD2	TRBJ2-3	TGTGCCAGTAGTTTCGAAGGCCCGTCGATGGCGGGGGGTAGCACAGATACGCAGTATTTT	CASSFEGPSMAGGSTDTQYF